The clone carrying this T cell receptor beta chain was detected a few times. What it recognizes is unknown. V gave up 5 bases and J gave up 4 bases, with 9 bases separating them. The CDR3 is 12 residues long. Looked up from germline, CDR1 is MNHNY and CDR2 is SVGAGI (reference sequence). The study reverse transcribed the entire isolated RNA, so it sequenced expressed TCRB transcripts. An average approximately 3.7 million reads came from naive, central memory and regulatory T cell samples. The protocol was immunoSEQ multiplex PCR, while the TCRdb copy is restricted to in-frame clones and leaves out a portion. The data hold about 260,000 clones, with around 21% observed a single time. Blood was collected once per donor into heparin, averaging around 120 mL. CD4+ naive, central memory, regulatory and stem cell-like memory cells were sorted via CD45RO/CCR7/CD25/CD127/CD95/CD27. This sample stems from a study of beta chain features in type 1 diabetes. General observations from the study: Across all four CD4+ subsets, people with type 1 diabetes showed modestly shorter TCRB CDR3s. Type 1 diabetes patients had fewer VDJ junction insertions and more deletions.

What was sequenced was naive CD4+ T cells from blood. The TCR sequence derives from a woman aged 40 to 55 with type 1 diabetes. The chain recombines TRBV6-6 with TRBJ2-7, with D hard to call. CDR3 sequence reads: CASSQQDYEQYF. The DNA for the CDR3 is TGTGCCAGCAGTCAGCAGGATTACGAGCAGTACTTC.